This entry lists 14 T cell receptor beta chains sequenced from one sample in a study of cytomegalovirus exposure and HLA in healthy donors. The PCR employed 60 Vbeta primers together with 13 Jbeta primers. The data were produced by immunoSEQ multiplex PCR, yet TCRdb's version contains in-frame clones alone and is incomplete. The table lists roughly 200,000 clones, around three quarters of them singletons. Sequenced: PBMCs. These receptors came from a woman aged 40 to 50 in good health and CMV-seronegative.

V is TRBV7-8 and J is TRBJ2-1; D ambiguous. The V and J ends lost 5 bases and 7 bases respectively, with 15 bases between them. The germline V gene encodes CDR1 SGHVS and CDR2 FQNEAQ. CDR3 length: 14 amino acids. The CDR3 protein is CASSPAPTRNEQFF. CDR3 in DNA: TGTGCCAGCAGCCCTGCCCCTACGCGGAATGAGCAGTTCTTC.

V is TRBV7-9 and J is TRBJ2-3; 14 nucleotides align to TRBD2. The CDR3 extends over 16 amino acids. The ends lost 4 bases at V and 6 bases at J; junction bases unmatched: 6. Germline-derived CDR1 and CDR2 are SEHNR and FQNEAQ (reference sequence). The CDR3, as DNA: TGTGCCAGCAGCTCCGGACTAGCGGGGGGCCAGGATACGCAGTATTTT. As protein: CASSSGLAGGQDTQYF.

The CDR3 DNA reads TGTGCCAGCAGTCAAACAGGGGGCGCAGGTCAGCCCCAGCATTTT. Translation gives CASSQTGGAGQPQHF. V gene TRBV28 combines with J gene TRBJ1-5, with 9 bases lining up with TRBD1. Germline CDR1 and CDR2: MDHEN and SYDVKM. The CDR3 sequence is 15 residues long. Trimming at V came to 5 bases and at J to 6 bases, leaving 8 bases not matched to a gene.

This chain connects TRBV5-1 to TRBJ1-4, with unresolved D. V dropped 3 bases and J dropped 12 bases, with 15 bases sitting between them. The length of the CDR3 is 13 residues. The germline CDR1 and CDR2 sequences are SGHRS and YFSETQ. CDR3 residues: CASSSAGFVELFF. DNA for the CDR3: TGCGCCAGCAGCTCAGCGGGGTTCGTGGAACTGTTTTTT. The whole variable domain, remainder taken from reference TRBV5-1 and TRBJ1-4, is KAGVTQTPRYLIKTRGQQVTLSCSPISGHRSVSWYQQTPGQGLQFLFEYFSETQRNKGNFPGRFSGRQFSNSRSEMNVSTLELGDSALYLCASSSAGFVELFFGSGTQLSVL.

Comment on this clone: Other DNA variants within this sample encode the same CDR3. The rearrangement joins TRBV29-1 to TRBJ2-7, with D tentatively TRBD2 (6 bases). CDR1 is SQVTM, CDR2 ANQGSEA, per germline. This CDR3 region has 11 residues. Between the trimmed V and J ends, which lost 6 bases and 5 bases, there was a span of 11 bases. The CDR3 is CSVRTGDEQYF. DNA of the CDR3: TGCAGCGTCCGGACGGGGGACGAGCAGTACTTC.

The CDR3 reads CASSWSSGGSDTQYF. The CDR3 DNA is TGTGCCAGCAGCTGGTCTAGCGGGGGGTCAGATACGCAGTATTTT. The rearrangement links TRBV11-2 to TRBJ2-3; TRBD2 agrees at 11 bases. Per germline, CDR1 SGHAT and CDR2 FQNNGV. V lost 4 bases and J lost 4; bases outside the gene matches: 4. The CDR3 spans 15 residues.

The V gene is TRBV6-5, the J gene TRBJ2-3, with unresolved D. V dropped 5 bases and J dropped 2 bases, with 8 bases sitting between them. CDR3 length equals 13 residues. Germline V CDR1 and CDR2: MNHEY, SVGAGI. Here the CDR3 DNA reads TGTGCCAGCAGTCTAATCTTCACAGATACGCAGTATTTT. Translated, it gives CASSLIFTDTQYF.

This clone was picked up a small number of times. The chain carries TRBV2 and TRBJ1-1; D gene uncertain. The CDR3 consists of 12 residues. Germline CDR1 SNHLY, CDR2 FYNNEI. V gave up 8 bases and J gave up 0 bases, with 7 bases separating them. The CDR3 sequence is CASQLMNTEAFF. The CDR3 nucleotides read TGTGCCAGCCAACTCATGAACACTGAAGCTTTCTTT.

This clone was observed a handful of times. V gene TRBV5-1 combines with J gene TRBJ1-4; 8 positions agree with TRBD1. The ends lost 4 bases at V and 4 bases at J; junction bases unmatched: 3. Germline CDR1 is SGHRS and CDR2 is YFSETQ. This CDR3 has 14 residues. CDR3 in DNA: TGCGCCAGCAGCGTGACAGGGGTTAATGAAAAACTGTTTTTT. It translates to CASSVTGVNEKLFF.

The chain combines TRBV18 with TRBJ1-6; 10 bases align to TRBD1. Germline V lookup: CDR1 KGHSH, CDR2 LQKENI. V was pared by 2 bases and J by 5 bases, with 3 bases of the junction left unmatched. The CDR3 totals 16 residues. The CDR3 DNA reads TGTGCCAGCTCACCATTCGGGACAGGGGATAATTCACCCCTCCACTTT. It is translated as CASSPFGTGDNSPLHF. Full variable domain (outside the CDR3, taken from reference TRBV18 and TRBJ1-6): NAGVMQNPRHLVRRRGQEARLRCSPMKGHSHVYWYRQLPEEGLKFMVYLQKENIIDESGMPKERFSAEFPKEGPSILRIQQVVRGDSAAYFCASSPFGTGDNSPLHFGNGTRLTVT.

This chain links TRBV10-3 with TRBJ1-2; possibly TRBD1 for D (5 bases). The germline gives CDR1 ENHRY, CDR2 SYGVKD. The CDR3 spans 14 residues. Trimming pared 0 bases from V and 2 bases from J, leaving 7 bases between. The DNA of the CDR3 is TGTGCCATCAGTGAGTCGACAGCCAACTATGGCTACACCTTC. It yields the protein CAISESTANYGYTF.

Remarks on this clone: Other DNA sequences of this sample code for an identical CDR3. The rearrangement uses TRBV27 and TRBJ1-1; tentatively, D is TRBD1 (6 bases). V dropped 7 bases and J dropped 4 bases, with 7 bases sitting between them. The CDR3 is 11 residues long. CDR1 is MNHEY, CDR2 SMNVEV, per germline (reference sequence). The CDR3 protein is CASIQGTEAFF. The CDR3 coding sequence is TGTGCCAGCATACAGGGCACTGAAGCTTTCTTT.

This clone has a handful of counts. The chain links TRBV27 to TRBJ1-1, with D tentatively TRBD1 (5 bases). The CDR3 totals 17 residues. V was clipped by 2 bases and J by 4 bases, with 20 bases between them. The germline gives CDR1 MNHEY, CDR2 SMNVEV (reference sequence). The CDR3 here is CASSLTTVGGKSTEAFF. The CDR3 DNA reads TGTGCCAGCAGTTTAACTACAGTGGGGGGGAAGAGCACTGAAGCTTTCTTT.

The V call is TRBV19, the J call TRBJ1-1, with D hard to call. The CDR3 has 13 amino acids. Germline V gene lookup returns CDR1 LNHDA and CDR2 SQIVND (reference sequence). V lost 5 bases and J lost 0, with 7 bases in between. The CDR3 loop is CASSASLNTEAFF. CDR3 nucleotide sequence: TGTGCCAGTAGTGCGTCCTTGAACACTGAAGCTTTCTTT.